This is a list of T cell receptor beta chains from one sample in a study of control samples from healthy donors and cancer patients. The assay was immunoSEQ multiplex PCR, and TCRdb's table has in-frame clones only and misses some. Of 400,000 to 450,000 clones listed, around 90% are singletons. The sequencing sample was made of PBMCs. All receptors derive from a man aged 35 to 55 with head and neck cancer. Both conserved end residues are part of each CDR3. D genes are given only for firm matches. Not every row has a clone size; where given, it reads once, few, many or a size class.

D gene: NA
clone size: NA
V gene: TRBV30
CDR3 length: 15
J gene: TRBJ1-4
CDR3 DNA: TGTGCCTGGAGTCTCCGGTCGGGAGGTAATGAAAAACTGTTTTTT
CDR3 protein: CAWSLRSGGNEKLFF

D gene: TRBD1
clone size: NA
V gene: TRBV25-1
CDR3 length: 15
J gene: TRBJ1-1
CDR3 DNA: TGTGCCAGCAGTGAATATAGGGACAGGAGCGCTGAAGCTTTCTTT
CDR3 protein: CASSEYRDRSAEAFF

D gene: NA
clone size: NA
V gene: TRBV5-8
CDR3 length: 17
J gene: TRBJ1-1
CDR3 DNA: TGTGCCAGCAGCTTGGCCGTAGGGGCCTTATTGAACACTGAAGCTTTCTTT
CDR3 protein: CASSLAVGALLNTEAFF

D gene: TRBD1
clone size: NA
V gene: TRBV15
CDR3 length: 14
J gene: TRBJ2-7
CDR3 DNA: TGTGCCACCAGCATGGGGACAGGCTCCTACGAGCAGTACTTC
CDR3 protein: CATSMGTGSYEQYF

D gene: TRBD2
clone size: NA
V gene: TRBV5-1
CDR3 length: 17
J gene: TRBJ2-1
CDR3 DNA: TGCGCCAGCAGCAAGGGGGGGACTAGCGGTGGTCACAATGAGCAGTTCTTC
CDR3 protein: CASSKGGTSGGHNEQFF

D gene: NA
clone size: once
V gene: TRBV6-1
CDR3 length: 16
J gene: TRBJ2-3
CDR3 DNA: TGTGCCAGCAGTGAAGGGACCGGGCCAGGTGCAGATACGCAGTATTTT
CDR3 protein: CASSEGTGPGADTQYF

D gene: TRBD1
clone size: NA
V gene: TRBV28
CDR3 length: 16
J gene: TRBJ1-1
CDR3 DNA: TGTGCCAGCAGCTCCACAGGGGAACAGCGGTGGACTGAAGCTTTCTTT
CDR3 protein: CASSSTGEQRWTEAFF

D gene: TRBD1
clone size: NA
V gene: TRBV7-3
CDR3 length: 13
J gene: TRBJ2-1
CDR3 DNA: TGTGCCAGCAGCCTGGGGACAGGGAATGAGCAGTTCTTC
CDR3 protein: CASSLGTGNEQFF

D gene: TRBD2
clone size: once
V gene: TRBV19
CDR3 length: 15
J gene: TRBJ2-5
CDR3 DNA: TGTGCCAGTAGTGTTGGCGGGGGGGCCGGAGAGACCCAGTACTTC
CDR3 protein: CASSVGGGAGETQYF

D gene: TRBD1
clone size: NA
V gene: TRBV28
CDR3 length: 13
J gene: TRBJ1-4
CDR3 DNA: TGTGCCAGCACACAGGGGGGAGAAGAAAAACTGTTTTTT
CDR3 protein: CASTQGGEEKLFF

D gene: TRBD1
clone size: NA
V gene: TRBV6-2/TRBV6-3
CDR3 length: 15
J gene: TRBJ2-1
CDR3 DNA: TGTGCCAGCAGTTACTCAGGGACAGGGCTCAATGAGCAGTTCTTC
CDR3 protein: CASSYSGTGLNEQFF

D gene: NA
clone size: NA
V gene: TRBV19
CDR3 length: 15
J gene: TRBJ1-5
CDR3 DNA: TGTGCCAGTAGTATAGGCAGGGTTAGCAATCAGCCCCAGCATTTT
CDR3 protein: CASSIGRVSNQPQHF

D gene: TRBD2
clone size: NA
V gene: TRBV5-4
CDR3 length: 13
J gene: TRBJ2-4
CDR3 DNA: TGTGCCAGCAGCTTTCCTAGCGGAAACATTCAGTACTTC
CDR3 protein: CASSFPSGNIQYF

D gene: TRBD1
clone size: NA
V gene: TRBV5-1
CDR3 length: 14
J gene: TRBJ1-1
CDR3 DNA: TGCGCCAGCAGCCGAGGGACAGAGGGGACTGAAGCTTTCTTT
CDR3 protein: CASSRGTEGTEAFF

D gene: NA
clone size: NA
V gene: TRBV28
CDR3 length: 15
J gene: TRBJ1-1
CDR3 DNA: TGTGCCAGCAGTTTGATAGGGGTCTCGAACACTGAAGCTTTCTTT
CDR3 protein: CASSLIGVSNTEAFF

D gene: TRBD1
clone size: few
V gene: TRBV6-1
CDR3 length: 16
J gene: TRBJ2-7
CDR3 DNA: TGTGCCAGCAGTGACAGGACAGGGGCGGTTGTCTACGAGCAGTACTTC
CDR3 protein: CASSDRTGAVVYEQYF

D gene: NA
clone size: NA
V gene: TRBV7-2
CDR3 length: 16
J gene: TRBJ2-2
CDR3 DNA: TGTGCCAGCAGCTCAATGAGGGGGGGCCTCGCCGGGGAGCTGTTTTTT
CDR3 protein: CASSSMRGGLAGELFF

D gene: NA
clone size: NA
V gene: TRBV7-9
CDR3 length: 14
J gene: TRBJ2-5
CDR3 DNA: TGTGCCAGCAGCTTAGGGGGGGCGGATGAGACCCAGTACTTC
CDR3 protein: CASSLGGADETQYF

D gene: TRBD1
clone size: NA
V gene: TRBV5-6
CDR3 length: 17
J gene: TRBJ1-1
CDR3 DNA: TGTGCCAGCAGCACTTGGGCAGGGGGCGCGTGGTACACTGAAGCTTTCTTT
CDR3 protein: CASSTWAGGAWYTEAFF

D gene: TRBD2
clone size: NA
V gene: TRBV29-1
CDR3 length: 13
J gene: TRBJ2-5
CDR3 DNA: TGCAGCCTCTTCTGGGGGGGAGCCGGGACCCAGTACTTC
CDR3 protein: CSLFWGGAGTQYF

D gene: NA
clone size: NA
V gene: TRBV7-9
CDR3 length: 17
J gene: TRBJ2-3
CDR3 DNA: TGTGCCAGCAGCTTATCCCGGCGGGGACGCCAATCAGATACGCAGTATTTT
CDR3 protein: CASSLSRRGRQSDTQYF

D gene: NA
clone size: NA
V gene: TRBV5-4
CDR3 length: 14
J gene: TRBJ1-4
CDR3 DNA: TGTGCCAGCAGAGAGGACAGTCATAATGAAAAACTGTTTTTT
CDR3 protein: CASREDSHNEKLFF

D gene: NA
clone size: NA
V gene: TRBV13
CDR3 length: 14
J gene: TRBJ2-6
CDR3 DNA: TGTGCCAGCAGCCCCCGCGCTGGGGCCAACGTCCTGACTTTC
CDR3 protein: CASSPRAGANVLTF

D gene: NA
clone size: NA
V gene: TRBV9
CDR3 length: 14
J gene: TRBJ1-1
CDR3 DNA: TGTGCCAGCAGCGGCCCCGATTTGAACACTGAAGCTTTCTTT
CDR3 protein: CASSGPDLNTEAFF

D gene: NA
clone size: once
V gene: TRBV6-5
CDR3 length: 15
J gene: TRBJ1-1
CDR3 DNA: TGTGCCAGCAGTTACTCTAGGAGCCACAACACTGAAGCTTTCTTT
CDR3 protein: CASSYSRSHNTEAFF

D gene: TRBD1
clone size: once
V gene: TRBV19
CDR3 length: 14
J gene: TRBJ1-1
CDR3 DNA: TGTGCCAGTAGAAACACAGGGGGCACCACTGAAGCTTTCTTT
CDR3 protein: CASRNTGGTTEAFF

D gene: TRBD1
clone size: NA
V gene: TRBV4-3
CDR3 length: 16
J gene: TRBJ2-7
CDR3 DNA: TGCGCCAGCAGCCAAGATCGGAACAGGGGAGCCTACGAGCAGTACTTC
CDR3 protein: CASSQDRNRGAYEQYF

D gene: NA
clone size: NA
V gene: TRBV10-1
CDR3 length: 15
J gene: TRBJ1-3
CDR3 DNA: TGCGCCAGCAGTGACAGTTTGAGCTCTGGAAACACCATATATTTT
CDR3 protein: CASSDSLSSGNTIYF

D gene: TRBD1
clone size: NA
V gene: TRBV6-5
CDR3 length: 15
J gene: TRBJ1-1
CDR3 DNA: TGTGCCAGCAGCCTGAACAGGGGGTTGAACACTGAAGCTTTCTTT
CDR3 protein: CASSLNRGLNTEAFF

D gene: NA
clone size: NA
V gene: TRBV28
CDR3 length: 16
J gene: TRBJ2-2
CDR3 DNA: TGTGCCAGCAGTGCCGTTAGGACAGAAAACACCGGGGAGCTGTTTTTT
CDR3 protein: CASSAVRTENTGELFF

D gene: NA
clone size: NA
V gene: TRBV5-5
CDR3 length: 13
J gene: TRBJ1-1
CDR3 DNA: TGTGCCAGCATCAGGGAGAGGGACACTGAAGCTTTCTTT
CDR3 protein: CASIRERDTEAFF

D gene: TRBD2
clone size: NA
V gene: TRBV4-1
CDR3 length: 19
J gene: TRBJ2-5
CDR3 DNA: TGCGCCAGCAGCCAAGATGTCGCTAGCGGGGGGGAATTCCAAGAGACCCAGTACTTC
CDR3 protein: CASSQDVASGGEFQETQYF

D gene: TRBD2
clone size: NA
V gene: TRBV28
CDR3 length: 16
J gene: TRBJ2-1
CDR3 DNA: TGTGCCAGCAGTACCTTGGGAACTAGCGGGAGGAATGAGCAGTTCTTC
CDR3 protein: CASSTLGTSGRNEQFF

D gene: TRBD1
clone size: once
V gene: TRBV30
CDR3 length: 13
J gene: TRBJ1-5
CDR3 DNA: TGTGCCTGGGGGGGACAGGATAGGCAGCCCCAGCATTTT
CDR3 protein: CAWGGQDRQPQHF

D gene: TRBD2
clone size: NA
V gene: TRBV28
CDR3 length: 19
J gene: TRBJ2-3
CDR3 DNA: TGTGCCAGCAGTCACGGGACTAGCGGGAGTCAATGGAGCACAGATACGCAGTATTTT
CDR3 protein: CASSHGTSGSQWSTDTQYF

D gene: TRBD1
clone size: NA
V gene: TRBV19
CDR3 length: 18
J gene: TRBJ2-6
CDR3 DNA: TGTGCCAGTAGTACTCCCCAGGGGGCGAGCTCTGGGGCCAACGTCCTGACTTTC
CDR3 protein: CASSTPQGASSGANVLTF

D gene: NA
clone size: NA
V gene: TRBV18
CDR3 length: 14
J gene: TRBJ2-1
CDR3 DNA: TGTGCCAGCTCACGGGTCCAGGGAGATAATGAGCAGTTCTTC
CDR3 protein: CASSRVQGDNEQFF